This TCR beta chain was profiled in a study of blood T cells in healthy people across ages. A note on this clonotype: What it binds is unknown.

Sample-barcoded 5' priming and a J-beta primer mix drove a second PCR of roughly 7 to 11 cycles. TCRdb called the 5' RACE reads again in MiXCR, with one record for every CDR3 protein. Here the sample spans around 800,000 distinct CDR3 sequences, roughly 50% being singletons. Isolated PBMCs totaled at least 7 million in each sample. Study conclusions and caveats: It was the long-lived donors that had more naive CD4+ cells and higher diversity than aged donors.

This clonotype was obtained from a man at least 80 years old in good health. The material sequenced was blood.

The CDR3 spells CASSYSAQGNYEQYF. The CDR3 nucleotides read TGTGCCAGCAGTTACTCAGCGCAGGGTAACTACGAGCAGTACTTC. The chain uses TRBV6-5 and TRBJ2-7; weak D call: TRBD1 (5 bases). The CDR3 has 15 amino acids. Deletions cut 0 bases from V and 3 bases from J, with 12 bases between. CDR1 MNHEY and CDR2 SVGAGI come from the germline V gene.